This TCR beta chain comes out of a study of blood T cell repertoires in COVID-19 (dated by TCRdb to the early 2020s). Regarding the study in general: Samples covering the acute and convalescent phases of COVID-19 were provided by collaborators in the United States, Italy and Spain. The prospective study material was composed of cDNA or gDNA derived from T cells, B-cell-depleted T cells, or PBMCs. HLA class I and class II types, where available, came from metadata supplied by the sample provider rather than from assay-based typing. Deeply sampled blood TCRbeta repertoires from subjects exposed to, actively infected with, or recovered from COVID-19 were included in the dataset. Sample metadata almost always included a de-identified subject ID, COVID-19 status, age in years and sex. The repertoires were made available in a free public database intended to serve as a resource for research on the immune response to SARS-CoV-2. The samples were drawn from two sources: the first 160 participants of the ongoing ImmuneRACE study, and 950 to 1,500 subjects contributed by 6 global collaborators.

On this clone: Its recognized antigen is unknown. No much larger clone is present one base from it, and per-base qualities are unavailable.

Broader findings and caveats from the paper: The amount of clinical and demographic metadata varied by source and participant and was provided uncurated.

TCRbeta CDR3 regions were amplified from genomic DNA using the immunoSEQ Assay, a bias-controlled multiplex PCR. Processing in the source paper ran as follows. The number of nucleated cells in each sample was estimated from the amplification of reference gene primers within the assay. To quantify the absolute abundance of each unique TCRbeta CDR3 rearrangement, sequence reads were collapsed and filtered. For each sample, productive Simpson clonality was calculated as the square root of Simpson's diversity index across productive rearrangements. In TCRdb, the immuneACCESS table is reduced to in-frame sequences with V and J assigned. These tables do not hold every clone; where another copy was compared, an unresolved V gene accounts for under half, and the others remain unexplained. D and trimming were read from the DNA, whereas the V and J calls and clone size are those reported in that table. Recorded for this sample are about 74,000 clones; about four fifths of them occurred a single time. The ten largest clones represent 13% of the sample.

Whole blood was collected in K2EDTA tubes by collaborating institutions according to the institutions' own protocols. For TCRbeta analysis, collaborator samples were shipped as frozen whole blood, as isolated PBMCs, or as DNA extracted from either sample type. The clonotype was recovered from a human donor in a cohort sampled during active COVID-19. Source material: peripheral blood.

The bases are TGCGCCAGCAGCTTGGCGGGGTACGCGAACACTGAAGCTTTCTTT. This encodes CASSLAGYANTEAFF. The rearranged chain carries TRBV5-1 and TRBJ1-1; no D segment can be confidently identified. The V and J ends are trimmed by 0 bases and 1 base, leaving 10 bases between them. Counted from cysteine to phenylalanine, this CDR3 has 15 amino acids. Only the CDR3 DNA is retained, 45 bases long and in frame from the first base. Sequences SGHRS (CDR1) and YFSETQ (CDR2) are obtained from the germline V gene.